The 30 T cell receptor beta chains presented below share a single source sample, sequenced in a study of T cell responses to AZD1222 COVID-19 vaccine. Data came from immunoSEQ multiplex PCR; TCRdb stores just in-frame clones and leaves some out. The sample has some 86,000 clones, approximately 80% seen once; the top ten hold about 20%. The sample in question was peripheral blood, obtained on day 0 of AZD1222 vaccination. These receptors were obtained from an adult in good health.

The chain employs TRBV5-1 and TRBJ1-1; no reliable D call. Looked up from germline, CDR1 is SGHRS and CDR2 is YFSETQ. There are 13 residues in the CDR3. Trimming took off 0 bases at V and 5 bases at J, with 8 bases between the two ends. The CDR3 DNA follows: TGCGCCAGCAGCTTGGAGACACTAACTGAAGCTTTCTTT. Translation gives CASSLETLTEAFF.

V usage is TRBV2 and J usage is TRBJ1-5; 8 bases map to TRBD1. CDR3 length: 17 residues. Germline CDR1 SNHLY, CDR2 FYNNEI. The junction had 10 bases not matched to a gene; V was cut back by 1 base and J by 5 bases. CDR3 residues: CASSEGTGTGRDQPQHF. The CDR3, as DNA: TGTGCCAGCAGTGAAGGGACAGGGACGGGGAGGGATCAGCCCCAGCATTTT. The full variable domain, rest sourced from reference TRBV2 and TRBJ1-5, is EPEVTQTPSHQVTQMGQEVILRCVPISNHLYFYWYRQILGQKVEFLVSFYNNEISEKSEIFDDQFSVERPDGSNFTLKIRSTKLEDSAMYFCASSEGTGTGRDQPQHFGDGTRLSIL.

This chain links TRBV6-6 with TRBJ1-2; D is unclear. CDR3 length: 12 amino acids. Trimming pared 0 bases from V and 7 bases from J, leaving 6 bases between. Germline V gene sequence: CDR1 MNHNY, CDR2 SVGAGI (reference sequence). The CDR3 region is CASSYSEGGYTF. As DNA, the CDR3 is TGTGCCAGCAGTTACTCGGAGGGTGGCTACACCTTC.

On this clone: Distinct nucleotide sequences in the sample also encode this CDR3. The V and J genes are TRBV11-2 and TRBJ2-7; D unclear. V was shortened by 1 base and J by 2 bases, with 6 bases between the two germline ends. Looked up from germline, CDR1 is SGHAT and CDR2 is FQNNGV. The length of the CDR3 is 13 residues. CDR3 bases: TGTGCCAGCAGCTTAGGAGGAACCTACGAGCAGTACTTC. This codes for CASSLGGTYEQYF.

This clone appeared a few times. The rearrangement uses TRBV5-6 and TRBJ2-2, with unresolved D. This CDR3 comprises 15 residues. Germline V gives CDR1 SGHDT, CDR2 YYEEEE. Trimming took off 0 bases at V and 3 bases at J, with 9 bases between the two ends. DNA for the CDR3: TGTGCCAGCAGCTTGGGCAGTCAGGACACCGGGGAGCTGTTTTTT. Translation: CASSLGSQDTGELFF.

This clone was observed a single time. The chain joins TRBV7-9 to TRBJ2-1; possibly TRBD2 for D (7 bases). CDR3 length: 16 residues. Between the trimmed V and J ends, which lost 8 bases and 0 bases, there was a span of 17 bases. Germline CDR1 is SEHNR and CDR2 is FQNEAQ (reference sequence). The CDR3 DNA reads as TGTGCCAGCGGTCAAGGGGGGGGAGCCTCCTACAATGAGCAGTTCTTC. Protein: CASGQGGGASYNEQFF.

This chain joins TRBV7-9 and TRBJ2-5, with TRBD1 matching over 7 bases. The CDR3 totals 14 residues. Germline V CDR1 and CDR2: SEHNR, FQNEAQ (reference sequence). V trimming: 5 bases; J trimming: 3 bases; junction bases outside the gene matches: 6. The CDR3 loop reads CASSKGAGEETQYF. In nucleotides, the CDR3 is TGTGCCAGCAGCAAGGGGGCAGGGGAAGAGACCCAGTACTTC.

The rearrangement joins TRBV11-2 to TRBJ1-2; 8 nucleotides line up with TRBD1. CDR1 SGHAT and CDR2 FQNNGV come from the germline V gene. With 3 bases clipped from V and 4 bases from J, the junction kept 7 bases outside the gene matches. CDR3 length: 15 amino acids. The DNA of the CDR3 is TGTGCCAGCAGCTTCGGGACAGGAACCCTCTATGGCTACACCTTC. Its translation: CASSFGTGTLYGYTF.

The chain joins TRBV28 to TRBJ2-5; a possible D gene is TRBD1 (6 bases). V was shortened by 6 bases and J by 5 bases, with 13 bases between the two germline ends. Germline V gives CDR1 MDHEN, CDR2 SYDVKM. The CDR3 has 13 amino acids. CDR3 nucleotides: TGTGCCAGCAGGCCACAGGGACCCGAGACCCAGTACTTC. It is translated as CASRPQGPETQYF.

This chain uses TRBV5-4 with TRBJ2-1; 15 bases map to TRBD2. V lost 5 bases to trimming and J lost 5 bases; unmatched junction nucleotides: 5. The germline V gene encodes CDR1 SGHNT and CDR2 YYREEE (reference sequence). This CDR3 region has 16 residues. CDR3 sequence reads: CASRDRTSGRDNEQFF. The CDR3 DNA reads as TGTGCCAGCAGGGACCGGACTAGCGGGAGGGACAATGAGCAGTTCTTC.

This CDR3 reads CASTAWGGSSYEQYF. CDR3 sequence (DNA): TGTGCCAGCACCGCGTGGGGAGGGAGCTCCTACGAGCAGTACTTC. The chain links TRBV6-5 to TRBJ2-7; TRBD2 matches at 7 bases. CDR3 size: 15 residues. Trimming took 7 bases from V and 0 from J; bases not matched to a gene: 9. Per germline, CDR1 MNHEY and CDR2 SVGAGI.

The chain has TRBV28 and TRBJ2-7; weak D call: TRBD2 (7 bases). The CDR3 extends over 15 amino acids. Looked up from germline, CDR1 is MDHEN and CDR2 is SYDVKM. V dropped 3 bases and J dropped 3 bases, with 15 bases sitting between them. The CDR3 DNA reads as TGTGCCAGCAGTTTGCGGGGGCTAGCGCGCTACGAGCAGTACTTC. This encodes CASSLRGLARYEQYF.

This clone has a handful of counts. The V and J genes are TRBV7-2 and TRBJ1-2; D possibly corresponds to TRBD1 (5 bases). CDR3 length: 12 residues. Germline V gene lookup returns CDR1 SGHTA and CDR2 FQGNSA. V lost 5 bases, J lost 5 bases, and 9 bases lay in between. The DNA for the CDR3 is TGTGCCAGCAGCACCCAGGGATATGGCTACACCTTC. Residues: CASSTQGYGYTF.

This clone has just a few counts. The chain employs TRBV6-1 and TRBJ2-1, with unresolved D. The germline gives CDR1 MNHNS, CDR2 SASEGT. The CDR3 loop spans 15 amino acids. V lost 0 bases to trimming and J lost 2 bases, with 8 bases between them. CDR3 region: CASSEAGVPYNEQFF. In nucleotides, the CDR3 is TGTGCCAGCAGTGAAGCTGGTGTACCCTACAATGAGCAGTTCTTC.

J is TRBJ2-1 and V is TRBV29-1, with TRBD2 identical over 12 bases. V lost 7 bases to trimming and J lost 5 bases; unmatched junction nucleotides: 3. This CDR3 has 13 amino acids. The germline CDR1 and CDR2 sequences are SQVTM and ANQGSEA. The CDR3 region has the DNA TGCAGCGCGACTAGCGGGAGTCACAATGAGCAGTTCTTC. As protein: CSATSGSHNEQFF.

The chain couples TRBV3-1 (or the pseudogene TRBV3-2) to TRBJ2-7, with 10 nucleotides matching TRBD2. V trimming: 3 bases; J trimming: 6 bases; junction bases outside the gene matches: 8. Germline V gives CDR1 LGHDT, CDR2 YNNKEL (reference sequence). The CDR3 loop spans 15 amino acids. This CDR3 reads CASSHARTSGSEQYF. Written as DNA, the CDR3 is TGTGCCAGCAGCCATGCGCGGACTAGCGGCAGCGAGCAGTACTTC.

The chain has TRBV14 and TRBJ2-5; D gene unclear. Germline values: CDR1 SGHDN, CDR2 FVKESK. The germline V and J ends were trimmed by 0 bases and 6 bases, with 5 bases remaining between them. The CDR3 extends over 12 amino acids. CDR3 sequence reads: CASSQEGKTQYF. The CDR3 nucleotides read TGTGCCAGCAGCCAAGAAGGAAAGACCCAGTACTTC.

J is TRBJ1-2 and V is TRBV27, with no clear D. The CDR3 runs 15 residues. Germline CDR1 MNHEY, CDR2 SMNVEV (reference sequence). Trimming took 2 bases from V and 4 from J, leaving 14 bases between them. The CDR3 DNA reads as TGTGCCAGCAGTTTAGGACCCCCGGGAGTCTATGGCTACACCTTC. Its translation: CASSLGPPGVYGYTF.

In its sample, this clone was seen once. The chain links TRBV7-2 to TRBJ1-6; unclear D gene. Germline-derived CDR1 and CDR2 are SGHTA and FQGNSA. The CDR3 is 15 amino acids. V was trimmed by 0 bases and J by 6 bases, leaving 9 bases between them. CDR3 DNA sequence: TGTGCCAGCAGCTTAGCGACCCGGGGTAATTCACCCCTCCACTTT. Protein product: CASSLATRGNSPLHF.

The chain recombines TRBV2 with TRBJ2-1; D is ambiguous. This CDR3 has 11 residues. Germline V CDR1 and CDR2: SNHLY, FYNNEI. V dropped 5 bases and J dropped 4 bases, with 3 bases sitting between them. CDR3 nucleotide sequence: TGTGCCAGCAGTCGTTACAATGAGCAGTTCTTC. Translation: CASSRYNEQFF.

V is TRBV9 and J is TRBJ1-5, with 7 positions matching TRBD1. Germline V gene sequence: CDR1 SGDLS, CDR2 YYNGEE. Trimming removed 0 bases from V and 3 bases from J; junction bases left unmatched: 3. This CDR3 has 15 residues. CDR3 nucleotide sequence: TGTGCCAGCAGCGTAGACGGGACAGTCAATCAGCCCCAGCATTTT. Its translation: CASSVDGTVNQPQHF.

V usage is TRBV18 and J usage is TRBJ1-5; weak D call: TRBD1 (5 bases). This CDR3 is 16 amino acids long. Looked up from germline, CDR1 is KGHSH and CDR2 is LQKENI. Trimming shortened V by 0 bases and J by 6 bases, and 15 bases separated the two germline ends. CDR3 nucleotides: TGTGCCAGCTCACCACCGACCGATAGGGACCGTCAGCCCCAGCATTTT. It is translated as CASSPPTDRDRQPQHF.

V and J are TRBV14 and TRBJ2-7; 7 bases line up with TRBD1. CDR3 size: 15 residues. With V trimmed by 2 bases and J by 6 bases, 10 bases remained unmatched. In germline, CDR1 is SGHDN, CDR2 FVKESK. The DNA of the CDR3 is TGTGCCAGCAGCCAACAGCCGACAGGGTCGGTCGAGCAGTACTTC. It specifies CASSQQPTGSVEQYF. Full variable domain (outside the CDR3, taken from reference TRBV14 and TRBJ2-7): EAGVTQFPSHSVIEKGQTVTLRCDPISGHDNLYWYRRVMGKEIKFLLHFVKESKQDESGMPNNRFLAERTGGTYSTLKVQPAELEDSGVYFCASSQQPTGSVEQYFGPGTRLTVT.

The chain couples TRBV7-6 to TRBJ2-2, with TRBD2 matching over 10 bases. This CDR3 comprises 15 residues. The germline V gene encodes CDR1 SGHVS and CDR2 FNYEAQ. The V gene end was trimmed by 6 bases and the J gene end by 1 base; junction bases not matched to a gene: 2. The CDR3 here is CASSPSGGNTGELFF. CDR3 DNA sequence: TGTGCCAGCAGTCCTAGCGGGGGGAACACCGGGGAGCTGTTTTTT. The whole variable domain, remainder taken from reference TRBV7-6 and TRBJ2-2, is GAGVSQSPRYKVTKRGQDVALRCDPISGHVSLYWYRQALGQGPEFLTYFNYEAQQDKSGLPNDRFSAERPEGSISTLTIQRTEQRDSAMYRCASSPSGGNTGELFFGEGSRLTVL.

The CDR3 DNA sequence: TGTGCCAGCAGCCTAGACAGGGGGAAGGGTGGCTACACCTTC. Translating gives CASSLDRGKGGYTF. The chain carries TRBV5-4 and TRBJ1-2, with 9 bases matching TRBD1. The CDR3 has 14 residues. Germline values: CDR1 SGHNT, CDR2 YYREEE (reference sequence). V lost 4 bases to trimming and J lost 7 bases; unmatched junction nucleotides: 8. Full variable domain (missing parts from reference TRBV5-4 and TRBJ1-2): ETGVTQSPTHLIKTRGQQVTLRCSSQSGHNTVSWYQQALGQGPQFIFQYYREEENGRGNFPPRFSGLQFPNYSSELNVNALELDDSALYLCASSLDRGKGGYTFGSGTRLTVV.

CDR3 sequence reads: CASSLRIAGSTDTQYF. Written as DNA, the CDR3 is TGTGCCAGCAGCTTGCGGATTGCGGGAAGCACAGATACGCAGTATTTT. The chain recombines TRBV5-4 with TRBJ2-3, with D perhaps matching TRBD2 (6 bases). Deletions cut 1 base from V and 0 bases from J, with 12 bases between. The CDR3 covers 16 residues. Germline CDR1 reads SGHNT; CDR2 reads YYREEE (reference sequence).

The chain is built from TRBV24-1 and TRBJ1-1; D unclear. Trimming left V 6 bases short and J 1 base short, with 8 bases between. This CDR3 contains 13 residues. CDR1 is KGHDR, CDR2 SFDVKD, per germline. The CDR3 reads CATSKGRNTEAFF. DNA of the CDR3: TGTGCCACCAGTAAAGGAAGGAACACTGAAGCTTTCTTT.

The chain employs TRBV20-1 and TRBJ1-6; D is possibly TRBD1 (6 bases). Per germline, CDR1 DFQATT and CDR2 SNEGSKA (reference sequence). Trimming left V 3 bases short and J 7 bases short, with 13 bases between. The CDR3 consists of 14 residues. The CDR3: CSASSPGVNSPLHF. CDR3 in DNA: TGCAGTGCTAGTAGTCCAGGGGTAAATTCACCCCTCCACTTT.

The genes are TRBV19 and TRBJ2-7, with 8 positions matching TRBD2. Germline assignment: CDR1 LNHDA and CDR2 SQIVND (reference sequence). The length of the CDR3 is 16 residues. V was pared by 3 bases and J by 2 bases, with 9 bases of the junction left unmatched. The CDR3 nucleotides are TGTGCCAGTAGTATGGGTGGACTAGCCCCCCCCTACGAGCAGTACTTC. Translated: CASSMGGLAPPYEQYF.

This chain joins TRBV5-1 and TRBJ1-3, with D uncertain. The CDR3 totals 13 residues. Germline CDR1 and CDR2: SGHRS and YFSETQ. Trimming left V 1 base short and J 2 bases short, with 4 bases between. CDR3 residues: CASSLTAGNTIYF. Here the CDR3 DNA reads TGCGCCAGCAGCTTGACGGCTGGAAACACCATATATTTT.